The 6 T cell receptor beta chains listed next were all sequenced from one sample in a study of CD8+CD57+ T cells in acquired aplastic anemia. TCR beta VDJ combinations and CDR3 sequences were profiled from genomic DNA. TCRdb recomputed calls from the reads with MiXCR, one row per CDR3 protein. Here the sample spans 300,000 or so distinct CDR3 sequences, about 56% being singletons. Sequencing used sorted CD4+, CD8+, or CD8+CD57+ T cells (not recorded which) from PBMCs. The receptor set was obtained from a human donor with severe aplastic anemia or a healthy control (not recorded which).

The chain employs TRBV7-2 and TRBJ2-1, with 13 bases aligning to TRBD2. Trimming removed 1 base from V and 7 bases from J; junction bases left unmatched: 10. This CDR3 has 18 amino acids. The germline gives CDR1 SGHTA, CDR2 FQGNSA. The CDR3 is CASSLGRRLAGGANEQFF. CDR3 in DNA: TGTGCCAGCAGCTTAGGTCGTCGACTAGCGGGGGGCGCGAATGAGCAGTTCTTC. The full variable domain, with the rest looked up from reference TRBV7-2 and TRBJ2-1, is GAGVSQSPSNKVTEKGKDVELRCDPISGHTALYWYRQSLGQGLEFLIYFQGNSAPDKSGLPSDRFSAERTGGSVSTLTIQRTQQEDSAVYLCASSLGRRLAGGANEQFFGPGTRLTVL.

The CDR3 is CATSDSLAGGTYEQYF. DNA for the CDR3: TGTGCCACCAGTGATTCCCTAGCGGGAGGTACCTACGAGCAGTACTTC. The V call is TRBV24-1, the J call TRBJ2-7; TRBD2 matches at 11 bases. The CDR3 has 16 amino acids. Trimming removed 2 bases from V and 2 bases from J; junction bases left unmatched: 4. Germline V gives CDR1 KGHDR, CDR2 SFDVKD.

In this sample, this clonotype turned up many times. CDR3 sequence reads: CASSPRVGDYEQYF. The CDR3 bases are TGTGCCAGCAGCCCTCGGGTCGGGGACTACGAGCAGTACTTC. The chain recombines TRBV7-2 with TRBJ2-7; D perhaps matches TRBD2 (5 bases). The CDR3 length is 14 residues. Between the trimmed V and J ends, which lost 5 bases and 3 bases, there was a span of 14 bases. Germline V CDR1 and CDR2: SGHTA, FQGNSA.

Only a few counts were recorded for this clonotype. This rearrangement joins TRBV19 to TRBJ2-3; D is perhaps TRBD2 (5 bases). There are 15 residues in the CDR3. CDR1 is LNHDA, CDR2 SQIVND, per germline (reference sequence). V lost 4 bases and J lost 1, with 12 bases in between. CDR3 DNA sequence: TGTGCCAGTAGTAAAATTGAGGGTGGCACAGATACGCAGTATTTT. It specifies CASSKIEGGTDTQYF.

The gene calls are TRBV9 and TRBJ1-1, with no clear D. V was pared by 3 bases and J by 3 bases, with 15 bases between. CDR1 and CDR2 (germline): SGDLS, YYNGEE. The CDR3 runs 15 residues. DNA for the CDR3: TGTGCCAGCAGCGCCGGCAACACCTACGACACTGAAGCTTTCTTT. As protein: CASSAGNTYDTEAFF.

This clonotype was observed once. The chain couples TRBV2 to TRBJ1-1, with D unresolved. CDR3 length: 15 residues. Germline CDR1 reads SNHLY; CDR2 reads FYNNEI. The ends were cut back, 11 bases at V and 2 bases at J, with 21 bases in the middle. The CDR3 sequence is CAGTETPVLNTEAFF. CDR3 sequence (DNA): TGTGCCGGCACTGAAACCCCAGTCTTAAACACTGAAGCTTTCTTT.